Each of the 12 T cell receptor beta chains below was sequenced from the same sample in a study of cytomegalovirus exposure and HLA in healthy donors. Researchers ran the PCR with 60 Vbeta and 13 Jbeta primers. Profiling relied on immunoSEQ multiplex PCR, and the TCRdb table lists in-frame clones only, not all of them. The sample gives fewer than 200,000 clones, roughly 73% of which show up once; less than 2% is in the top ten. The material sequenced was PBMCs. These receptors all come from a woman in her thirties in good health and CMV-seronegative.

The chain carries TRBV19 and TRBJ1-5; 7 nucleotides align to TRBD1. Germline CDR1 and CDR2: LNHDA and SQIVND (reference sequence). The length of the CDR3 is 17 residues. V gave up 3 bases and J gave up 2 bases; unmatched junction bases: 10. The CDR3 protein is CASSITDRAIGNQPQHF. The CDR3 DNA sequence: TGTGCCAGTAGTATTACAGACAGGGCGATTGGCAATCAGCCCCAGCATTTT.

The CDR3 coding sequence is TGCGCCAGCAGCCAAGGCAGGGGCCCTAATGAAAAACTGTTTTTT. Amino acids: CASSQGRGPNEKLFF. The V and J genes are TRBV4-3 and TRBJ1-4, with D tentatively TRBD1 (6 bases). V lost 1 base, J lost 3 bases, and 9 bases lay in between. From germline, CDR1 is LGHNA and CDR2 YSLEER. This CDR3 contains 15 residues.

The chain carries TRBV2 and TRBJ2-7, with a tentative D call TRBD2 (5 bases). The CDR3 extends over 12 amino acids. Germline V gene sequence: CDR1 SNHLY, CDR2 FYNNEI. Trimming took 3 bases from V and 6 from J, leaving 9 bases between them. CDR3: CASSEGVGEQYF. DNA for the CDR3: TGTGCCAGCAGTGAGGGAGTGGGCGAGCAGTACTTC.

The chain has TRBV19 and TRBJ2-7; 8 positions agree with TRBD2. The CDR3 is 15 residues long. J was trimmed by 0 bases and V by 5 bases; bases with no gene match: 6. Looked up from germline, CDR1 is LNHDA and CDR2 is SQIVND (reference sequence). CDR3 nucleotide sequence: TGTGCCAGTAGTCTTCGGGAGGGATCCTCCTACGAGCAGTACTTC. It encodes CASSLREGSSYEQYF.

This chain links TRBV27 with TRBJ1-1; tentatively, D is TRBD1 (5 bases). The CDR3 has 12 amino acids. Per germline, CDR1 MNHEY and CDR2 SMNVEV (reference sequence). Trimming removed 4 bases at V and 4 bases at J, with 7 bases between. CDR3 nucleotide sequence: TGTGCCAGCAGTTCCGGGGGCACTGAAGCTTTCTTT. Amino acids: CASSSGGTEAFF.

This clone has a handful of counts. The rearrangement links TRBV6-1 to TRBJ2-7, with D maybe TRBD2 (6 bases). V gave up 5 bases and J gave up 4 bases, with 12 bases separating them. This CDR3 region has 13 residues. Germline CDR1 is MNHNS and CDR2 is SASEGT. The CDR3 region has the DNA TGTGCCAGCAGTCGCGGGGAGGAGTACGAGCAGTACTTC. It translates to CASSRGEEYEQYF.

V gene TRBV19 combines with J gene TRBJ1-1, with 7 bases fitting TRBD1. The CDR3 runs to 12 residues. J gave up 1 base and V 7 bases, and 0 bases lay outside the gene matches. Per the germline V gene, CDR1 is LNHDA and CDR2 is SQIVND (reference sequence). CDR3 DNA sequence: TGTGCCAGTAACAGGGGGAACACTGAAGCTTTCTTT. Amino acid sequence: CASNRGNTEAFF.

For the CDR3, the DNA is TGTGCCAGCAGCCAGGGGGCTGGGGTTGCGGCTTTCTTT. Translating gives CASSQGAGVAAFF. The rearrangement joins TRBV7-9 to TRBJ1-1; 8 positions agree with TRBD1. Per the germline V gene, CDR1 is SEHNR and CDR2 is FQNEAQ (reference sequence). V was clipped by 5 bases and J by 11 bases; unmatched bases: 10. The CDR3 length is 13 residues.

This chain uses TRBV4-1 with TRBJ2-7; 10 bases map to TRBD1. The CDR3 has 16 amino acids. Germline V gives CDR1 MGHRA, CDR2 YSYEKL. V shed 0 bases and J 3 bases; nucleotides not matched to a gene: 5. CDR3 sequence: CASSQERTGGIYEQYF. DNA for the CDR3: TGCGCCAGCAGCCAAGAAAGGACAGGGGGAATCTACGAGCAGTACTTC.

The chain recombines TRBV19 with TRBJ1-2; TRBD1 aligns across 7 bases. CDR1 LNHDA and CDR2 SQIVND come from the germline V gene (reference sequence). The CDR3 spans 17 residues. With V trimmed by 4 bases and J by 4 bases, 15 bases remained unmatched. This CDR3 reads CASSTRAPGQRVYGYTF. DNA for the CDR3: TGTGCCAGTAGTACGAGAGCCCCGGGACAGAGGGTCTATGGCTACACCTTC.

This clone was seen once. The chain joins TRBV10-3 to TRBJ2-7; D is perhaps TRBD1 (6 bases). The CDR3 covers 13 residues. V was cut by 0 bases and J by 3 bases, with 6 bases left in between. Germline lookup yields CDR1 ENHRY and CDR2 SYGVKD. The CDR3 region has the DNA TGTGCCATCAGTGAGTCGACAGGCTACGAGCAGTACTTC. Amino acid sequence: CAISESTGYEQYF.

The gene calls are TRBV21-1 and TRBJ1-1. TRBV21-1 is a documented pseudogene. The CDR3 is 16 amino acids. CDR3 region: CASSNWRDSMNTEAFF. The CDR3 DNA reads as TGTGCCAGCAGCAATTGGAGAGATTCTATGAACACTGAAGCTTTCTTT.